The rows below give T cell receptor beta chains drawn from one sample of a study of T cell responses to AZD1222 COVID-19 vaccine. Assay: immunoSEQ multiplex PCR; the TCRdb copy retains only in-frame clones and omits some. The sample lists about 86,000 clones, roughly 90% occurring once. The sample in question was peripheral blood, obtained on day 0 of AZD1222 vaccination. These receptors were obtained from an adult in good health. The CDR3 runs from the conserved cysteine through the conserved F or W. The order of the fields is clone size, D gene, V gene, J gene, CDR3 protein, CDR3 DNA. The D gene is left open where the match is weak. The size field is filled for only some rows; it gives once, few, many or a size class.

once	NA	TRBV20-1	TRBJ2-1	CSASRGVPSYNEQFF	TGCAGTGCTAGTAGGGGGGTCCCCTCCTACAATGAGCAGTTCTTC
NA	NA	TRBV5-6	TRBJ1-4	CASSFRDLREKLFF	TGTGCCAGCAGCTTTAGGGACTTGCGGGAAAAACTGTTTTTT
NA	NA	TRBV6-6	TRBJ2-7	CAVFADYEQYF	TGTGCTGTGTTTGCGGACTACGAGCAGTACTTC
NA	NA	TRBV28	TRBJ1-5	CASSSPAGGNSNQPQHF	TGTGCCAGCAGTTCGCCAGCTGGGGGAAATAGCAATCAGCCCCAGCATTTT
once	TRBD1	TRBV7-9	TRBJ1-2	CASSTGTGATNYGYTF	TGTGCCAGCAGTACCGGGACAGGGGCGACTAACTATGGCTACACCTTC
NA	TRBD2	TRBV7-9	TRBJ2-5	CASSSGLAGGETQYF	TGTGCCAGCAGCTCGGGACTAGCGGGAGGAGAGACCCAGTACTTC
NA	TRBD1	TRBV5-1	TRBJ1-4	CASSLAGTAEKLFF	TGCGCCAGCAGCTTGGCCGGGACAGCAGAAAAACTGTTTTTT
NA	NA	TRBV10-1	TRBJ1-3	CASLKHTGSSGNTIYF	TGCGCCAGCCTCAAACATACAGGGAGCTCTGGAAACACCATATATTTT
once	NA	TRBV29-1	TRBJ2-1	CSVADTHEQFF	TGCAGCGTCGCGGACACCCATGAGCAGTTCTTC
NA	NA	TRBV19	TRBJ1-5	CASSILLGGNQPQHF	TGTGCCAGTAGTATCCTTTTAGGGGGCAATCAGCCCCAGCATTTT
NA	TRBD2	TRBV2	TRBJ2-1	CAISSSGRATNNEQFF	TGTGCCATTTCTAGCAGTGGGAGGGCCACAAACAATGAGCAGTTCTTC
NA	NA	TRBV18	TRBJ1-5	CASSTAPGRSGQPQHF	TGTGCCAGCTCAACCGCTCCAGGGCGTTCGGGTCAGCCCCAGCATTTT
once	TRBD1	TRBV7-9	TRBJ2-1	CASSLTGIGYNEQFF	TGTGCCAGCAGCTTGACAGGGATAGGCTACAATGAGCAGTTCTTC
NA	TRBD1	TRBV3-1/TRBV3-2	TRBJ2-1	CASSQGTGGHEQFF	TGTGCCAGCAGCCAGGGGACAGGAGGCCATGAGCAGTTCTTC
NA	NA	TRBV27	TRBJ2-3	CASSLETDTDTQYF	TGTGCCAGCAGTTTAGAGACAGACACAGATACGCAGTATTTT
NA	NA	TRBV6-5	TRBJ2-7	CASSYSKLAWYEQYF	TGTGCCAGCAGTTACTCTAAGCTAGCTTGGTACGAGCAGTACTTC
NA	TRBD1	TRBV5-1	TRBJ1-4	CASSPSGQGSSEKLFF	TGCGCCAGCAGCCCGAGCGGACAGGGTTCGAGTGAAAAACTGTTTTTT
NA	TRBD2	TRBV18	TRBJ2-7	CASSPGLAQSSYEQYF	TGTGCCAGCTCACCGGGACTAGCGCAGAGCTCCTACGAGCAGTACTTC
NA	TRBD1	TRBV2	TRBJ1-1	CASSGGTGAMNTEAFF	TGTGCCAGCAGTGGGGGGACAGGGGCGATGAACACTGAAGCTTTCTTT
NA	TRBD1	TRBV5-3	TRBJ1-1	CARVTGETEAFF	TGTGCCAGAGTAACAGGGGAGACTGAAGCTTTCTTT
NA	NA	TRBV6-5	TRBJ2-1	CASTKRSVNNEQFF	TGTGCCAGCACCAAGAGGTCCGTTAACAATGAGCAGTTCTTC
once	TRBD1	TRBV9	TRBJ1-5	CASSTGTGLQPQHF	TGTGCCAGCAGCACCGGGACAGGGCTCCAGCCCCAGCATTTT
NA	NA	TRBV9	TRBJ2-2	CASSVGVEPNTGELFF	TGTGCCAGCAGCGTAGGGGTGGAGCCGAACACCGGGGAGCTGTTTTTT
NA	NA	TRBV30	TRBJ1-3	CAWSRGVGNTIYF	TGTGCCTGGAGCCGGGGCGTTGGAAACACCATATATTTT